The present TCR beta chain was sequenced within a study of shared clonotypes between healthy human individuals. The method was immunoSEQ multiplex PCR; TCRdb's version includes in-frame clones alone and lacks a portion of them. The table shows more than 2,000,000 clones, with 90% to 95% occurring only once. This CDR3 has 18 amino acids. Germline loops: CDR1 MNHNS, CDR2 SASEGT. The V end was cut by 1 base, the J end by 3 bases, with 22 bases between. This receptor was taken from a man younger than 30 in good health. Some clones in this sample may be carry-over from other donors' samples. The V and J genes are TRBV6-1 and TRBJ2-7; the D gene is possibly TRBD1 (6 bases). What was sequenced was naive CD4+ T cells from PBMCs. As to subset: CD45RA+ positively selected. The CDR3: CASSEDPAYREIFYEQYF. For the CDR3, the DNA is TGTGCCAGCAGTGAAGACCCTGCCTACAGGGAGATCTTCTACGAGCAGTACTTC.